Each of the 16 T cell receptor beta chains below was sequenced from the same sample in a study of human T cells and chemical hapten exposure (dated by TCRdb to the early 2020s). Per the publication, the time point label means: patch test 3, about 24 weeks after DPC sensitization. The label giving this sample's treatment or condition can be read as: therapeutic diphenylcyclopropenone sensitization with weekly scalp DPC. Library prep was done by RACE. The data were produced on a NextSeq 500. TCRdb reran the public reads through fastp at Q25 and MiXCR, keeping productive beta chains. Merged by CDR3 protein, the rows form single entries marked with the most common genes and DNA. In all, the sample holds 180,000 or so distinct CDR3 sequences, and around 23% of those were seen once. About 2.3% of the sample is held by the ten biggest clonotypes. The sequencing used whole blood, collected in connection with sensitization to the hapten diphenylcyclopropenone (DPC). The receptors shown here come from a woman aged 40 to 50 with alopecia areata. Some clones in this sample may be carry-over from other donors' samples.

This clonotype was seen many times. V and J are TRBV7-2 and TRBJ1-1; TRBD1 is a possible D gene (5 bases). The CDR3 has 11 amino acids. With 6 bases removed from V and 8 bases from J, the gap between germline ends came to 10 bases. Germline values: CDR1 SGHTA, CDR2 FQGNSA. The CDR3 loop reads CASRTGHEAFF. CDR3 in DNA: TGTGCCAGCAGGACTGGACACGAAGCTTTCTTT.

The V gene is TRBV20-1, the J gene TRBJ2-7; D is unresolved. The CDR3 covers 12 residues. The V and J ends lost 5 bases and 0 bases respectively, with 8 bases between them. Germline CDR1 reads DFQATT; CDR2 reads SNEGSKA (reference sequence). The CDR3 region has the DNA TGCAGTGCTCAAAGTAGCTCCTACGAGCAGTACTTC. Translating it yields CSAQSSSYEQYF.

The chain uses TRBV7-2 and TRBJ1-3; a possible D gene is TRBD1 (5 bases). V was pared by 5 bases and J by 0 bases, with 14 bases between. Germline V CDR1 and CDR2: SGHTA, FQGNSA. The length of the CDR3 is 16 residues. CDR3 region: CASSVQGIGSGNTIYF. The CDR3 DNA reads as TGTGCCAGCAGCGTCCAGGGAATAGGCTCTGGAAACACCATATATTTT.

The V call is TRBV20-1, the J call TRBJ2-3; D is unresolved. The CDR3 loop spans 13 amino acids. Germline CDR1 reads DFQATT; CDR2 reads SNEGSKA (reference sequence). Trimming stripped 1 base from V and 4 bases from J, with 9 bases between. The CDR3, as DNA: TGCAGTGCTAGAGTTCGAGTCGCAGATACGCAGTATTTT. Its translation: CSARVRVADTQYF.

The chain combines TRBV11-2 with TRBJ2-5; D may be TRBD1 (5 bases). Trimming pared 1 base from V and 2 bases from J, leaving 14 bases between. Germline CDR1 reads SGHAT; CDR2 reads FQNNGV. The CDR3 runs 16 residues. CDR3 nucleotide sequence: TGTGCCAGCAGCTTAGCATTTTCCAGGGATCAAGAGACCCAGTACTTC. Amino acid sequence: CASSLAFSRDQETQYF.

CDR3 sequence reads: CASSVGRGLDTGELFF. CDR3 nucleotides: TGTGCCAGCAGCGTAGGGCGTGGGTTGGACACCGGGGAGCTGTTTTTT. The chain uses TRBV9 and TRBJ2-2; no reliable D call. V lost 0 bases to trimming and J lost 3 bases, with 12 bases between them. Germline CDR1 is SGDLS and CDR2 is YYNGEE. The length of the CDR3 is 16 residues. The whole variable domain, remainder taken from reference TRBV9 and TRBJ2-2, is DSGVTQTPKHLITATGQRVTLRCSPRSGDLSVYWYQQSLDQGLQFLIQYYNGEERAKGNILERFSAQQFPDLHSELNLSSLELGDSALYFCASSVGRGLDTGELFFGEGSRLTVL.

The chain joins TRBV6-2 or TRBV6-3 to TRBJ2-2, with D possibly TRBD1 on 6 matching bases. The CDR3 is 17 amino acids. CDR1 is MNHEY and CDR2 is SVGEGT in the germline V gene. V was pared by 5 bases and J by 2 bases, with 18 bases between. DNA of the CDR3: TGTGCCAGCAGTCGGATACCGGGACATCTAAACACCGGGGAGCTGTTTTTT. The encoded protein is CASSRIPGHLNTGELFF.

V and J are TRBV5-1 and TRBJ2-3, with TRBD2 as a possible D gene (6 bases). This CDR3 comprises 14 residues. CDR1 and CDR2 (germline): SGHRS, YFSETQ. Between the trimmed V and J ends, which lost 0 bases and 4 bases, there was a span of 9 bases. The CDR3 nucleotides are TGCGCCAGCAGCTTGGGGCGGGGTCCAGATACGCAGTATTTT. Translating gives CASSLGRGPDTQYF.

This clonotype was detected ten times or more. The CDR3 loop is CSATPPGYEQYF. As DNA, the CDR3 is TGCAGTGCTACCCCCCCGGGATACGAGCAGTACTTC. The chain is built from TRBV20-1 and TRBJ2-7, with a tentative D call TRBD2 (5 bases). This CDR3 is 12 amino acids long. V was clipped by 4 bases and J by 4 bases, with 11 bases between them. From germline, CDR1 is DFQATT and CDR2 SNEGSKA (reference sequence).

The chain joins TRBV7-2 to TRBJ1-5; D perhaps matches TRBD1 (5 bases). Germline lookup yields CDR1 SGHTA and CDR2 FQGNSA. V dropped 1 base and J dropped 2 bases, with 9 bases sitting between them. The CDR3 totals 15 residues. CDR3 protein: CASSLEGFGNQPQHF. DNA for the CDR3: TGTGCCAGCAGCTTAGAGGGGTTTGGCAATCAGCCCCAGCATTTT.

This clonotype has only a few counts. The J gene is TRBJ1-4, the V gene TRBV29-1, with D hard to call. Germline loops: CDR1 SQVTM, CDR2 ANQGSEA. The CDR3 has 13 amino acids. The V end was cut by 7 bases, the J end by 3 bases, with 12 bases between. In nucleotides, the CDR3 is TGCAGCGCCCTGCTTGGTGCTAATGAAAAACTGTTTTTT. It yields the protein CSALLGANEKLFF.

A few counts support this clonotype. The genes are TRBV4-2 and TRBJ2-5; D call uncertain. Trimming removed 0 bases from V and 3 bases from J, with 8 bases in between. The CDR3 is made up of 14 amino acids. Per the germline V gene, CDR1 is LGHNA and CDR2 is YNFKEQ. The CDR3 protein is CASSQDWSEETQYF. CDR3 in DNA: TGTGCCAGCAGCCAAGATTGGTCCGAAGAGACCCAGTACTTC.

This clonotype was counted a few times. The chain combines TRBV28 with TRBJ2-1; 7 bases match TRBD1. CDR3 length: 12 amino acids. V lost 3 bases, J lost 12 bases, and 5 bases stayed unmatched. The germline V gene has CDR1 MDHEN and CDR2 SYDVKM. In DNA form, the CDR3 reads TGTGCCAGCAGTTTCTCGGACAGGCCGCAGTTCTTC. Translating gives CASSFSDRPQFF.

The rearrangement uses TRBV20-1 and TRBJ1-5, with 8 bases lining up with TRBD1. The germline V gene has CDR1 DFQATT and CDR2 SNEGSKA (reference sequence). V lost 5 bases, J lost 6 bases, and 6 bases stayed unmatched. The CDR3 is 13 residues long. CDR3 bases: TGCAGTGCTCGGACAGGGTTAGGTCAGCCCCAGCATTTT. It encodes CSARTGLGQPQHF.

The rearrangement joins TRBV9 to TRBJ1-5, with no clear D. The CDR3 totals 14 residues. Germline assignment: CDR1 SGDLS and CDR2 YYNGEE. With 4 bases removed from V and 7 bases from J, the gap between germline ends came to 15 bases. The CDR3: CASSKDGARQPQHF. The CDR3 DNA follows: TGTGCCAGCAGCAAGGACGGTGCCCGGCAGCCCCAGCATTTT.

This clonotype showed up many times. The chain uses TRBV29-1 and TRBJ1-2; D is unclear. Germline-derived CDR1 and CDR2 are SQVTM and ANQGSEA. This CDR3 contains 11 residues. V lost 7 bases and J 6 bases, leaving 12 bases between the germline ends. Here the CDR3 reads CSAADSNGYTF. The CDR3 DNA reads as TGCAGCGCCGCTGACTCAAATGGCTACACCTTC.